Below are 19 T cell receptor beta chains sequenced from a single sample in a study of chemoradiotherapy in HPV16-positive cancers. Only in-frame clones appear in the TCRdb table, and some are missing; sequencing was by immunoSEQ multiplex PCR. The sample includes 45,000 to 60,000 clones, about nine tenths of them seen just once. Specimen: blood, collected from a patient who underwent chemoradiotherapy. The source is a human donor with HPV-associated anogenital cancer.

The chain links TRBV19 to TRBJ2-1; either TRBD1 or TRBD2 may supply D (5 bases each). Germline V gives CDR1 LNHDA, CDR2 SQIVND (reference sequence). The CDR3 totals 18 residues. Trimming removed 0 bases from V and 6 bases from J, with 21 bases in between. CDR3 in DNA: TGTGCCAGTAGTATAGATCACAGTCGCATCTCAGGGAGCAATGAGCAGTTCTTC. Amino acids: CASSIDHSRISGSNEQFF.

This chain joins TRBV21-1 and TRBJ1-1; the tabulated D call, TRBD1, remains unverified against the DNA. TRBV21-1 is shown as a pseudogene. The CDR3 length is 16 residues. The CDR3 bases are TGTGCCAGCAGCAAACCCTCCGGACAGTTGAACACTGAAGCTTTCTTT. The encoded protein is CASSKPSGQLNTEAFF.

The chain couples TRBV7-2 to TRBJ1-5, with D possibly being TRBD1 (6 bases). CDR3 size: 15 residues. The germline gives CDR1 SGHTA, CDR2 FQGNSA. Trimming stripped 0 bases from V and 4 bases from J, with 10 bases between. CDR3 region: CASSLAGGSNQPQHF. The CDR3 region has the DNA TGTGCCAGCAGCTTAGCGGGGGGCAGTAATCAGCCCCAGCATTTT.

The rearrangement uses TRBV5-4 and TRBJ2-1; TRBD2 aligns across 10 bases. CDR1 is SGHNT and CDR2 is YYREEE in the germline V gene (reference sequence). The CDR3 loop spans 15 amino acids. V dropped 2 bases and J dropped 8; count of bases not matched to a gene: 7. CDR3 nucleotides: TGTGCCAGCAGCTTAGAGACTAGCGGGCCTCATGAGCAGTTCTTC. The encoded protein is CASSLETSGPHEQFF. Full variable domain (rest looked up from reference TRBV5-4 and TRBJ2-1): ETGVTQSPTHLIKTRGQQVTLRCSSQSGHNTVSWYQQALGQGPQFIFQYYREEENGRGNFPPRFSGLQFPNYSSELNVNALELDDSALYLCASSLETSGPHEQFFGPGTRLTVL.

The rearrangement joins TRBV4-3 to TRBJ2-7, with TRBD2 matching over 7 bases. CDR1 is LGHNA, CDR2 YSLEER, per germline. The CDR3 is 16 residues long. The V and J ends lost 0 bases and 1 base, in that order; junction bases with no gene match: 6. The CDR3 sequence: CASSQDPGGLSYEQYF. DNA for the CDR3: TGCGCCAGCAGCCAAGATCCGGGGGGACTATCCTACGAGCAGTACTTC.

The genes are TRBV9 and TRBJ2-2; D might be TRBD2 (6 bases). Deletions cut 1 base from V and 4 bases from J, with 11 bases between. The CDR3 sequence is 15 residues long. Looked up from germline, CDR1 is SGDLS and CDR2 is YYNGEE. The CDR3 coding sequence is TGTGCCAGCAGCGTACTACGGGAGAGCACCGGGGAGCTGTTTTTT. Protein sequence: CASSVLRESTGELFF. Drawing the rest from reference TRBV9 and TRBJ2-2, the complete variable domain is DSGVTQTPKHLITATGQRVTLRCSPRSGDLSVYWYQQSLDQGLQFLIQYYNGEERAKGNILERFSAQQFPDLHSELNLSSLELGDSALYFCASSVLRESTGELFFGEGSRLTVL.

The rearrangement joins TRBV6-1 to TRBJ2-7; possibly TRBD1 for D (6 bases). The CDR3 totals 15 residues. The ends were cut back, 7 bases at V and 2 bases at J, with 18 bases in the middle. Germline CDR1 is MNHNS and CDR2 is SASEGT. CDR3 sequence reads: CASKPGQNSAYEQYF. The DNA for the CDR3 is TGTGCCAGCAAACCGGGACAAAATTCGGCCTACGAGCAGTACTTC.

J is TRBJ2-7 and V is TRBV7-8; either TRBD1 or TRBD2 may fit D (5 bases each). V dropped 7 bases and J dropped 4 bases, with 17 bases sitting between them. CDR1 is SGHVS and CDR2 is FQNEAQ in the germline V gene. The CDR3 spans 14 residues. The CDR3 nucleotides read TGTGCCAGCAACCGAGGCGGCAGGGAGTACGAGCAGTACTTC. Translation gives CASNRGGREYEQYF.

Here the CDR3 reads CASSSPGLSGNTIYF. The CDR3 DNA sequence: TGTGCCAGCAGTTCGCCAGGGTTATCGGGAAACACCATATATTTT. The chain joins TRBV6-5 to TRBJ1-3; D perhaps matches TRBD1 (5 bases). The ends were cut back, 4 bases at V and 4 bases at J, with 14 bases in the middle. The germline gives CDR1 MNHEY, CDR2 SVGAGI. This CDR3 spans 15 amino acids.

This clone ranks as medium-sized. The chain carries TRBV19 and TRBJ1-6, with a tentative D call TRBD1 (5 bases). The V and J ends lost 7 bases and 0 bases respectively, with 19 bases between them. Germline V lookup: CDR1 LNHDA, CDR2 SQIVND (reference sequence). The CDR3 loop spans 18 amino acids. In DNA, the CDR3 is TGTGCCAGTACCCCGGCCCCTGACAGAAGCTCCTATAATTCACCCCTCCACTTT. Translated: CASTPAPDRSSYNSPLHF.

The genes are TRBV6-5 and TRBJ1-4; D gene ambiguous. Trimming removed 6 bases at V and 5 bases at J, with 13 bases between. The CDR3 consists of 14 residues. Germline loops: CDR1 MNHEY, CDR2 SVGAGI. The CDR3 DNA is TGTGCCAGCAGGAGAACAGCCGGGAATGAAAAACTGTTTTTT. Its translation is CASRRTAGNEKLFF.

The rearrangement joins TRBV7-3 to TRBJ2-3, with 7 bases that match TRBD2. The CDR3 is made up of 16 amino acids. With 2 bases clipped from V and 4 bases from J, the junction kept 9 bases outside the gene matches. Germline assignment: CDR1 SGHTA and CDR2 FQGTGA. The CDR3, as DNA: TGTGCCAGCAGCTTACGGAGCGGGACGACTTCAGATACGCAGTATTTT. It is translated as CASSLRSGTTSDTQYF.

The chain recombines TRBV5-1 with TRBJ1-1; 11 nucleotides match TRBD1. Germline CDR1 and CDR2: SGHRS and YFSETQ. The CDR3 has 17 amino acids. V lost 0 bases, J lost 5 bases, and 9 bases stayed unmatched. CDR3 in DNA: TGCGCCAGCAGCTTGGCCGGGACAGGGGGAGATTGGACTGAAGCTTTCTTT. Translating it yields CASSLAGTGGDWTEAFF.

The gene calls are TRBV5-4 and TRBJ1-4, with 9 nucleotides matching TRBD1. With V trimmed by 5 bases and J by 3 bases, 5 bases remained unmatched. Germline V gene sequence: CDR1 SGHNT, CDR2 YYREEE (reference sequence). This CDR3 is built from 15 residues. The CDR3 loop reads CASSTGGAANEKLFF. The CDR3 coding sequence is TGTGCCAGCAGTACAGGGGGCGCCGCTAATGAAAAACTGTTTTTT.

The chain recombines TRBV15 with TRBJ2-7; D might be TRBD1 (6 bases). CDR3 length: 20 amino acids. V lost 5 bases to trimming and J lost 0 bases, with 29 bases between them. Germline V gene sequence: CDR1 LNHNV, CDR2 YYDKDF (reference sequence). CDR3 bases: TGTGCCACCAGCCGCAGGGACACCCAGAATTTTCGGAGAGGCTCCTACGAGCAGTACTTC. As protein: CATSRRDTQNFRRGSYEQYF.

This clone has only one observation. This chain links TRBV6-1 with TRBJ2-2, with D perhaps matching TRBD2 (6 bases). Germline CDR1 and CDR2: MNHNS and SASEGT. With 6 bases removed from V and 3 bases from J, the gap between germline ends came to 14 bases. The CDR3 loop spans 15 amino acids. In DNA form, the CDR3 reads TGTGCCAGCAGGGAGGGTTTGACGGACACCGGGGAGCTGTTTTTT. This encodes CASREGLTDTGELFF.

The V and J genes are TRBV5-1 and TRBJ2-1, with a possible D match to TRBD2 (6 bases). V lost 4 bases to trimming and J lost 7 bases, with 12 bases between them. The CDR3 runs 13 residues. Germline CDR1 and CDR2: SGHRS and YFSETQ. As DNA, the CDR3 is TGCGCCAGCAGCCTTCGGGAGCGGAATGAGCAGTTCTTC. It is translated as CASSLRERNEQFF.

This chain links TRBV5-1 with TRBJ2-7; the D call may be TRBD1 or TRBD2 (5 bases each). Per germline, CDR1 SGHRS and CDR2 YFSETQ. Trimming stripped 2 bases from V and 5 bases from J, with 14 bases between. CDR3 length: 14 residues. The chain's CDR3 is CASSFRDPRDEQYF. For the CDR3, the DNA is TGCGCCAGCAGCTTCCGGGACCCCCGGGACGAGCAGTACTTC.

The J gene is TRBJ1-1, the V gene TRBV18, with D hard to call. Trimming removed 3 bases from V and 4 bases from J, with 15 bases in between. Germline V gene data show CDR1 as KGHSH and CDR2 as LQKENI. The CDR3 contains 15 residues. The CDR3 reads CASSPPGWGATEAFF. DNA of the CDR3: TGTGCCAGCTCACCCCCGGGCTGGGGAGCCACTGAAGCTTTCTTT.